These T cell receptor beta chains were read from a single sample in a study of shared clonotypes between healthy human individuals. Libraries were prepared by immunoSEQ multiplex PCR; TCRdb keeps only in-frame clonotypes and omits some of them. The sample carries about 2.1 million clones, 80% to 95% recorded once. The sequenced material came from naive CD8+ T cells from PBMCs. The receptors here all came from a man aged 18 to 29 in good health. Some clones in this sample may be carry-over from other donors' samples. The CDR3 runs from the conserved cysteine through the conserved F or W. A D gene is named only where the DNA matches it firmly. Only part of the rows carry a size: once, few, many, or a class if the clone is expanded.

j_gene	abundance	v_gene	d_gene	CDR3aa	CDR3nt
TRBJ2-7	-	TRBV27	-	CASRLSVRSATRGEQYF	TGTGCCAGTCGTCTATCCGTTCGGTCAGCCACTCGGGGTGAGCAGTACTTC
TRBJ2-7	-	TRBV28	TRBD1	CASKRTGEYEQYF	TGTGCCAGCAAAAGGACAGGGGAGTACGAGCAGTACTTC
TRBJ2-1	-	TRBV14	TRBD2	CASSLLREGPYNEQFF	TGTGCCAGCAGCCTTCTTCGGGAGGGCCCCTACAATGAGCAGTTCTTC
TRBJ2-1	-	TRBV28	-	CASSTYNEQFF	TGTGCCAGCAGTACCTACAATGAGCAGTTCTTC
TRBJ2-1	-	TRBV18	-	CASSPPWGNNEQFF	TGTGCCAGCTCACCACCTTGGGGTAACAATGAGCAGTTCTTC
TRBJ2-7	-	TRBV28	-	CASSLDRGRGAYEQYF	TGTGCCAGCAGTTTAGATCGGGGCAGGGGAGCGTACGAGCAGTACTTC
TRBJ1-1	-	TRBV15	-	CATSRGGENTEAFF	TGTGCCACCAGCAGAGGCGGGGAGAACACTGAAGCTTTCTTT
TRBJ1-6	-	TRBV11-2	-	CASSLGLPPLHF	TGTGCCAGCAGCTTGGGGCTTCCACCCCTCCACTTT
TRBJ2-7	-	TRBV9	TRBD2	CASSPRTRYEQYF	TGTGCCAGCAGCCCAAGGACTAGGTACGAGCAGTACTTC
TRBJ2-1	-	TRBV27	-	CASRWGGDNEQFF	TGTGCCAGCAGATGGGGCGGGGACAATGAGCAGTTCTTC
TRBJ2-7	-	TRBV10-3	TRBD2	CAISDPVGSGIWEQYF	TGTGCCATCAGTGACCCGGTTGGTAGCGGGATCTGGGAGCAGTACTTC
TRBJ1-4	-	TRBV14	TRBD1	CASRRTGEGEKLFF	TGTGCCAGCAGGCGGACAGGGGAAGGTGAAAAACTGTTTTTT
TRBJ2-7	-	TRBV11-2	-	CASSSIPGTGNYEQYF	TGTGCCAGCAGCTCTATCCCAGGGACGGGCAACTACGAGCAGTACTTC
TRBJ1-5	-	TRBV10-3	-	CAISEWGSSNQPQHF	TGTGCCATCAGTGAGTGGGGTTCTTCGAATCAGCCCCAGCATTTT
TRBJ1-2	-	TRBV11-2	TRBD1	CASPTPGRTGVWDYGYTF	TGTGCCAGCCCCACCCCAGGCCGGACAGGGGTGTGGGACTATGGCTACACCTTC
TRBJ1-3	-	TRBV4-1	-	CASSQDDRRGYGNTIYF	TGCGCCAGCAGCCAAGATGACCGACGGGGCTATGGAAACACCATATATTTT
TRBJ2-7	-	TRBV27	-	CASSLLPGRGGRQYF	TGTGCCAGCAGTTTACTTCCTGGCAGGGGAGGGAGGCAGTACTTC
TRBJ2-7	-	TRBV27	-	CASSLSTVPGEQYF	TGTGCCAGCAGTTTATCCACAGTCCCTGGGGAGCAGTACTTC
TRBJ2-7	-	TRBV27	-	CASSATYSYEQYF	TGTGCCAGCAGTGCCACCTACTCCTACGAGCAGTACTTC
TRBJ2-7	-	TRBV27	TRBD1	CASSSNLGQGTSYEQYF	TGTGCCAGCAGTTCGAACCTCGGACAGGGAACCTCCTACGAGCAGTACTTC
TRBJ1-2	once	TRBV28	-	CASSLSRDYGYTF	TGTGCCAGCAGTTTAAGCAGGGACTATGGCTACACCTTC
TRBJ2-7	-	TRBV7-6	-	CASSLGSTYEQYF	TGTGCCAGCAGCTTAGGCTCTACCTACGAGCAGTACTTC
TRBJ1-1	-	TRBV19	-	CASSWAAMRKEAFF	TGTGCCAGTTCGTGGGCAGCCATGAGGAAGGAAGCTTTCTTT
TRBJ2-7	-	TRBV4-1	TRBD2	CASSPPGGLVMEEQYF	TGCGCCAGCAGCCCCCCCGGAGGACTAGTAATGGAAGAGCAGTACTTC
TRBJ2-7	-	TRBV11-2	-	CASSPSLAYEQYF	TGTGCCAGCAGCCCAAGCCTGGCCTACGAGCAGTACTTC
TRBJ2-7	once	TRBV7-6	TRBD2	CASSLGTSGRTYEQYF	TGTGCCAGCAGCTTAGGGACTAGCGGGAGGACCTACGAGCAGTACTTC
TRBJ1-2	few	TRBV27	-	CATRGYGYTF	TGTGCCACCAGAGGCTATGGCTACACCTTC
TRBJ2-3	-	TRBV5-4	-	CASSFYGGADTQYF	TGTGCCAGCAGCTTCTATGGCGGCGCAGATACGCAGTATTTT
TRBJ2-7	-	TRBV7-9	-	CASSLAESYEQYF	TGTGCCAGCAGCTTAGCGGAGAGCTACGAGCAGTACTTC
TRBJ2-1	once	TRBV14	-	CASNGRTYNEQFF	TGTGCCAGCAATGGGCGAACCTACAATGAGCAGTTCTTC
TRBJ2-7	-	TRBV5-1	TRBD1	CASSPGQGADLYEQYF	TGCGCCAGCAGCCCGGGACAGGGGGCGGATCTCTACGAGCAGTACTTC
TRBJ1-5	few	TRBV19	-	CASSIPRAGRMVQPQHF	TGTGCCAGTAGTATCCCCCGGGCAGGCAGGATGGTTCAGCCCCAGCATTTT
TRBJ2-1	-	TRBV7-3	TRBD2	CASSLSGHPSGSDNEQFF	TGTGCCAGCAGCTTAAGCGGTCACCCTAGCGGGAGTGACAATGAGCAGTTCTTC
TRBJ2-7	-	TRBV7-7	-	CASSQAAGFYEQYF	TGTGCCAGCAGCCAGGCGGCAGGGTTCTACGAGCAGTACTTC
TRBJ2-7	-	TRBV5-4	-	CASSPPSTYEQYF	TGTGCCAGCAGCCCGCCGTCGACATACGAGCAGTACTTC
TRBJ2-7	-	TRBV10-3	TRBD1	CATGQGSEQYF	TGTGCCACCGGACAGGGTTCCGAGCAGTACTTC
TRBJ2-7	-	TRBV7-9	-	CASSPTGLGSYEQYF	TGTGCCAGCAGCCCCACTGGTTTAGGGTCCTACGAGCAGTACTTC
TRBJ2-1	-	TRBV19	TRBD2	CASSRLAGENEQFF	TGTGCCAGTAGCAGACTAGCGGGAGAGAATGAGCAGTTCTTC
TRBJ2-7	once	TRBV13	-	CASSLGPTQGEQYF	TGTGCCAGCAGCCTGGGACCTACCCAGGGCGAGCAGTACTTC
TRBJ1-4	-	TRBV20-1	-	CSARIVEKLFF	TGCAGTGCTAGAATTGTTGAAAAACTGTTTTTT
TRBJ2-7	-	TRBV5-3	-	CAETRGSYEQYF	TGTGCCGAGACCCGGGGCTCCTACGAGCAGTACTTC
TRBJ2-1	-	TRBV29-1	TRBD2	CSVDLTSGPYNEQFF	TGCAGCGTTGATCTGACTAGCGGGCCTTACAATGAGCAGTTCTTC
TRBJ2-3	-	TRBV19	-	CASSIMGYTTDTQYF	TGTGCCAGTAGTATAATGGGGTACACCACAGATACGCAGTATTTT
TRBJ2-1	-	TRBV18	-	CASSPAAGFGNEQFF	TGTGCCAGCTCACCGGCAGCGGGTTTTGGCAATGAGCAGTTCTTC
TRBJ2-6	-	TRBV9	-	CASSVGVSSGANVLTF	TGTGCCAGCAGCGTAGGGGTGAGTTCTGGGGCCAACGTCCTGACTTTC
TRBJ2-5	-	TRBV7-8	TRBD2	CASSSRVAGVFETQYF	TGTGCCAGCAGCTCCCGAGTAGCGGGCGTTTTTGAGACCCAGTACTTC
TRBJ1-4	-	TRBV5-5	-	CASTNRTNEKLFF	TGTGCCAGCACAAACAGAACGAATGAAAAACTGTTTTTT
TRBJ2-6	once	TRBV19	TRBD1	CASSIDRDRLISGANVLTF	TGTGCCAGTAGTATCGACAGGGACAGACTAATCTCTGGGGCCAACGTCCTGACTTTC
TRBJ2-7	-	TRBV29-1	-	CSSAEGGEQYF	TGCAGCTCCGCAGAGGGGGGCGAGCAGTACTTC
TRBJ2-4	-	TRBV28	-	CASSSSTGPLAKNIQYF	TGTGCCAGCAGTTCCTCAACAGGGCCGCTAGCCAAAAACATTCAGTACTTC
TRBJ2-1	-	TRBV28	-	CASSFPDRPSYNEQFF	TGTGCCAGCAGTTTCCCTGACAGGCCAAGCTACAATGAGCAGTTCTTC
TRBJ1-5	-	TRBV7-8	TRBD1	CASSLAFGDSSNQPQHF	TGTGCCAGCAGCTTAGCCTTTGGGGACAGTAGCAATCAGCCCCAGCATTTT